The 30 T cell receptor beta chains below were found in one sample sequenced in a study of blood T cell repertoires in COVID-19. Only in-frame clones appear in the TCRdb table, and some are missing; sequencing was by immunoSEQ multiplex PCR. There are about 170,000 clones in the sample; around 81% occur only once, and approximately 8.1% lies in the top ten. Sequencing input: peripheral blood. Source of these receptors: a woman aged 80 or older with COVID-19, enrolled during active disease.

The rearrangement uses TRBV18 and TRBJ1-4, with D uncertain. The CDR3 length is 15 residues. V lost 2 bases and J 6 bases, leaving 13 bases between the germline ends. Germline assignment: CDR1 KGHSH and CDR2 LQKENI. The CDR3 DNA is TGTGCCAGCTCACCAGGAGGGAGCCACTATGAAAAACTGTTTTTT. It codes for CASSPGGSHYEKLFF.

The chain uses TRBV24-1 and TRBJ1-5; D might be TRBD1 (5 bases). The germline V and J ends were trimmed by 4 bases and 3 bases, with 12 bases remaining between them. The germline V gene has CDR1 KGHDR and CDR2 SFDVKD. This CDR3 contains 15 residues. The CDR3 DNA sequence: TGTGCCACCAGTGACCCCCTGACAGACAATCAGCCCCAGCATTTT. Translating it yields CATSDPLTDNQPQHF.

The CDR3 sequence: CASRLTWSSYNEQFF. Written as DNA, the CDR3 is TGTGCCAGCAGACTGACCTGGAGCTCCTACAATGAGCAGTTCTTC. The rearrangement uses TRBV27 and TRBJ2-1, with D unresolved. Germline-derived CDR1 and CDR2 are MNHEY and SMNVEV (reference sequence). This CDR3 has 15 residues. The V end lost 6 bases, the J end lost 0 bases, and 12 bases lay between the germline ends.

The genes are TRBV5-6 and TRBJ1-1, with a tentative D call TRBD1 (6 bases). Trimming left V 3 bases short and J 5 bases short, with 17 bases between. The CDR3 is 15 residues long. CDR1 is SGHDT and CDR2 is YYEEEE in the germline V gene. This CDR3 reads CASSWGGTPGTEAFF. CDR3 DNA sequence: TGTGCCAGCAGCTGGGGGGGCACGCCGGGGACTGAAGCTTTCTTT. The variable domain in full, with the rest retrieved from reference TRBV5-6 and TRBJ1-1, is DAGVTQSPTHLIKTRGQQVTLRCSPKSGHDTVSWYQQALGQGPQFIFQYYEEEERQRGNFPDRFSGHQFPNYSSELNVNALLLGDSALYLCASSWGGTPGTEAFFGQGTRLTVV.

This clone was seen once. The rearrangement uses TRBV6-5 and TRBJ2-3; 7 bases match TRBD2. After removal of 2 bases from V and 5 bases from J, the junction contained 7 bases not matched to a gene. There are 15 residues in the CDR3. CDR1 and CDR2 (germline): MNHEY, SVGAGI. CDR3 sequence: CASSYGLAAGDTQYF. The DNA for the CDR3 is TGTGCCAGCAGTTACGGGCTAGCGGCGGGAGATACGCAGTATTTT.

The V call is TRBV11-2, the J call TRBJ2-7, with 7 bases identical to TRBD1. CDR3 size: 15 residues. The V gene end was trimmed by 3 bases and the J gene end by 2 bases; junction bases not matched to a gene: 7. The germline V gene has CDR1 SGHAT and CDR2 FQNNGV. The DNA of the CDR3 is TGTGCCAGCAGCTTTGCTCCCACAGGGGCCTACGAGCAGTACTTC. Its protein product is CASSFAPTGAYEQYF.

This sequence joins TRBV28 and TRBJ1-6; 9 positions match TRBD1. Germline CDR1 MDHEN, CDR2 SYDVKM. The CDR3 has 14 residues. Trimming at V came to 5 bases and at J to 9 bases, leaving 5 bases not matched to a gene. This CDR3 is CASSEYRGRSPLHF. As DNA, the CDR3 is TGTGCCAGCAGTGAGTACAGGGGGCGTTCACCCCTCCACTTT.

The CDR3: CASSLEAGALLETQYF. The CDR3 DNA is TGTGCCAGCAGCTTAGAAGCGGGGGCCCTCCTGGAGACCCAGTACTTC. The chain combines TRBV11-2 with TRBJ2-5; 8 nucleotides agree with TRBD2. The CDR3 is 16 residues long. Germline assignment: CDR1 SGHAT and CDR2 FQNNGV. V lost 0 bases, J lost 5 bases, and 8 bases stayed unmatched.

The chain carries TRBV2 and TRBJ1-6; perhaps TRBD1 as D (5 bases). The CDR3 has 15 residues. Deletions cut 4 bases from V and 6 bases from J, with 13 bases between. Germline V gene data show CDR1 as SNHLY and CDR2 as FYNNEI. The CDR3 DNA sequence: TGTGCCAGCAGTGTTTTCGGGACTGGTAATTCACCCCTCCACTTT. It encodes CASSVFGTGNSPLHF.

This sequence joins TRBV18 and TRBJ2-2; no reliable D call. The CDR3 has 15 residues. The V end was cut by 4 bases, the J end by 0 bases, with 9 bases between. Per the germline V gene, CDR1 is KGHSH and CDR2 is LQKENI. The CDR3 coding sequence is TGTGCCAGCTCACTCGGTGAGACGAACACCGGGGAGCTGTTTTTT. This codes for CASSLGETNTGELFF.

This chain uses TRBV9 with TRBJ1-1; no firm D call. The germline CDR1 and CDR2 sequences are SGDLS and YYNGEE. The CDR3 totals 17 residues. The V end lost 4 bases, the J end lost 3 bases, and 22 bases lay between the germline ends. CDR3 sequence: CASSISTREPRDTEAFF. CDR3 nucleotide sequence: TGTGCCAGCAGCATCTCCACTCGGGAGCCGAGAGACACTGAAGCTTTCTTT.

The chain has TRBV2 and TRBJ2-7, with 7 positions matching TRBD1. Germline CDR1 SNHLY, CDR2 FYNNEI. The V gene end was trimmed by 5 bases and the J gene end by 3 bases; junction bases not matched to a gene: 4. The CDR3 totals 13 residues. The CDR3 DNA sequence: TGTGCCAGCAGTCTACAGGGGCACTACGAGCAGTACTTC. Translating gives CASSLQGHYEQYF. Together with reference TRBV2 and TRBJ2-7, the CDR3 gives the full variable domain: EPEVTQTPSHQVTQMGQEVILRCVPISNHLYFYWYRQILGQKVEFLVSFYNNEISEKSEIFDDQFSVERPDGSNFTLKIRSTKLEDSAMYFCASSLQGHYEQYFGPGTRLTVT.

The chain links TRBV3-1 (or the pseudogene TRBV3-2) to TRBJ1-3; D is possibly TRBD1 (5 bases). Deletions cut 0 bases from V and 0 bases from J, with 6 bases between. Germline CDR1 is LGHDT and CDR2 is YNNKEL (reference sequence). The CDR3 has 15 amino acids. The CDR3, as DNA: TGTGCCAGCAGCCAAGACAGGGCCTCTGGAAACACCATATATTTT. As protein: CASSQDRASGNTIYF.

This chain connects TRBV5-6 to TRBJ2-1, with a tentative D call TRBD2 (6 bases). CDR1 is SGHDT and CDR2 is YYEEEE in the germline V gene. The CDR3 is 13 residues long. Trimming removed 4 bases from V and 10 bases from J, with 15 bases in between. The CDR3 loop reads CASSGGTVREQFF. The CDR3 coding sequence is TGTGCCAGCAGCGGGGGGACCGTACGAGAGCAGTTCTTC. Variable domain in full (rest from reference TRBV5-6 and TRBJ2-1): DAGVTQSPTHLIKTRGQQVTLRCSPKSGHDTVSWYQQALGQGPQFIFQYYEEEERQRGNFPDRFSGHQFPNYSSELNVNALLLGDSALYLCASSGGTVREQFFGPGTRLTVL.

This sequence joins TRBV7-3 and TRBJ1-4, with D possibly matching TRBD1 (6 bases). The CDR3 contains 13 residues. V lost 5 bases, J lost 8 bases, and 12 bases lay in between. Germline values: CDR1 SGHTA, CDR2 FQGTGA. As DNA, the CDR3 is TGTGCCAGCAGCACCGCCAGGGGAGAAAAACTGTTTTTT. This codes for CASSTARGEKLFF.

This chain joins TRBV18 and TRBJ2-5; a weak D match, TRBD2 (5 bases). Trimming removed 4 bases at V and 7 bases at J, with 13 bases between. CDR1 is KGHSH, CDR2 LQKENI, per germline. This CDR3 is 13 amino acids long. The CDR3 protein is CASSRAAPGTQYF. In DNA form, the CDR3 reads TGTGCCAGCTCACGAGCGGCGCCGGGGACCCAGTACTTC.

This clone was picked up many times. The J gene is TRBJ1-6, the V gene TRBV4-1; a possible D gene is TRBD1 (5 bases). The V end was cut by 0 bases, the J end by 0 bases, with 15 bases between. CDR3 length: 19 residues. Looked up from germline, CDR1 is MGHRA and CDR2 is YSYEKL. In DNA form, the CDR3 reads TGCGCCAGCAGCCAAGAGCGAAACAGGCTGAGCTCCTATAATTCACCCCTCCACTTT. It yields the protein CASSQERNRLSSYNSPLHF.

This clone was seen only once. The chain links TRBV25-1 to TRBJ2-1, with 7 bases lining up with TRBD2. With 0 bases clipped from V and 6 bases from J, the junction kept 5 bases outside the gene matches. Germline V lookup: CDR1 MGHDK, CDR2 SYGVNS. The CDR3 extends over 15 amino acids. In nucleotides, the CDR3 is TGTGCCAGCAGTGAATACGGGGGGAGTCGCAATGAGCAGTTCTTC. Translating gives CASSEYGGSRNEQFF.

The table lists this clone with a count of one. V is TRBV28 and J is TRBJ1-5, with 11 bases matching TRBD1. The germline CDR1 and CDR2 sequences are MDHEN and SYDVKM. V shed 8 bases and J 6 bases; nucleotides not matched to a gene: 9. This CDR3 spans 15 amino acids. The CDR3 region is CASLFSGTGGQPQHF. The CDR3 region has the DNA TGTGCCAGCCTTTTCTCCGGGACAGGGGGTCAGCCCCAGCATTTT.

The chain uses TRBV18 and TRBJ1-1; TRBD1 matches 8 bases. V was pared by 5 bases and J by 0 bases, with 8 bases of the junction left unmatched. Germline CDR1 reads KGHSH; CDR2 reads LQKENI. The CDR3 runs 16 residues. The CDR3 is CASSKGQVVMNTEAFF. CDR3 nucleotides: TGTGCCAGCTCAAAGGGACAGGTCGTCATGAACACTGAAGCTTTCTTT.

The CDR3 sequence is CASSQDPLSNQPQHF. The CDR3 DNA reads as TGTGCCAGCAGCCAAGACCCCTTAAGCAATCAGCCCCAGCATTTT. V and J are TRBV3-1 (or the pseudogene TRBV3-2) and TRBJ1-5; D remains unclear. CDR3 length: 15 amino acids. Trimming stripped 0 bases from V and 1 base from J, with 7 bases between. Germline lookup yields CDR1 LGHDT and CDR2 YNNKEL (reference sequence).

This rearrangement joins TRBV28 to TRBJ1-2; no firm D call. Deletions cut 4 bases from V and 4 bases from J, with 10 bases between. Germline assignment: CDR1 MDHEN and CDR2 SYDVKM. The CDR3 length is 13 residues. CDR3 amino acids: CASSSGGLYGYTF. The CDR3 DNA is TGTGCCAGCAGTTCAGGAGGCCTCTATGGCTACACCTTC.

A few counts support this clone. The same CDR3 arises from other DNA sequences in this sample as well. The V call is TRBV5-1, the J call TRBJ2-7, with 9 nucleotides matching TRBD1. This CDR3 has 14 amino acids. Trimming took 0 bases from V and 2 from J; bases not matched to a gene: 0. In germline, CDR1 is SGHRS, CDR2 YFSETQ. The CDR3 nucleotides are TGCGCCAGCAGCTTGGGGACAGGGGCCTACGAGCAGTACTTC. This gives the protein CASSLGTGAYEQYF. Using reference TRBV5-1 and TRBJ2-7 for the parts outside the CDR3, the full variable domain is KAGVTQTPRYLIKTRGQQVTLSCSPISGHRSVSWYQQTPGQGLQFLFEYFSETQRNKGNFPGRFSGRQFSNSRSEMNVSTLELGDSALYLCASSLGTGAYEQYFGPGTRLTVT.

The V call is TRBV13, the J call TRBJ2-7, with D possibly matching TRBD2 (5 bases). V lost 4 bases to trimming and J lost 3 bases, with 16 bases between them. Germline CDR1 is PRHDT and CDR2 is FYEKMQ (reference sequence). The CDR3 contains 15 residues. The CDR3 protein is CASSYPGNGIYEQYF. The CDR3 region has the DNA TGTGCCAGCAGCTACCCGGGAAATGGGATCTACGAGCAGTACTTC.

V and J are TRBV12-3 or TRBV12-4 and TRBJ1-2, with D uncertain. The ends were cut back, 2 bases at V and 1 base at J, with 5 bases in the middle. The CDR3 runs to 13 residues. In DNA, the CDR3 is TGTGCCAGCAGTTTACGCAGTAACTATGGCTACACCTTC. Protein: CASSLRSNYGYTF.

This clone was seen a handful of times. V and J are TRBV2 and TRBJ2-1, with D unresolved. V lost 6 bases, J lost 9 bases, and 9 bases lay in between. CDR1 and CDR2 (germline): SNHLY, FYNNEI. This CDR3 comprises 11 residues. CDR3 loop: CASSTLREQFF. CDR3 nucleotide sequence: TGTGCCAGCAGCACCCTACGTGAGCAGTTCTTC.

The chain employs TRBV6-5 and TRBJ1-1; D gene unclear. The V end was cut by 10 bases, the J end by 3 bases, with 9 bases between. Germline V lookup: CDR1 MNHEY, CDR2 SVGAGI. The CDR3 runs 11 residues. CDR3 in amino acids: CATRSDTEAFF. The CDR3 DNA reads as TGTGCCACGAGATCCGACACTGAAGCTTTCTTT.

The chain joins TRBV20-1 to TRBJ1-1, with a tentative D call TRBD1 (5 bases). The V end was cut by 1 base, the J end by 11 bases, with 11 bases between. In germline, CDR1 is DFQATT, CDR2 SNEGSKA (reference sequence). This CDR3 spans 11 amino acids. The DNA for the CDR3 is TGCAGTGCTAGAGTACTGGGGCGGGCTTTCTTT. Translation gives CSARVLGRAFF.

This clone was detected only once. The chain employs TRBV15 and TRBJ1-1, with unresolved D. The germline gives CDR1 LNHNV, CDR2 YYDKDF (reference sequence). V lost 1 base and J lost 1, with 7 bases in between. The CDR3 consists of 14 residues. This CDR3 is CATSRGPANTEAFF. In DNA form, the CDR3 reads TGTGCCACCAGCAGAGGGCCCGCGAACACTGAAGCTTTCTTT.

This chain joins TRBV5-1 and TRBJ2-2, with TRBD1 identical over 7 bases. After removal of 0 bases from V and 4 bases from J, the junction contained 0 bases not matched to a gene. The CDR3 has 14 amino acids. Germline V gene sequence: CDR1 SGHRS, CDR2 YFSETQ. The CDR3 coding sequence is TGCGCCAGCAGCTTGGACAGGGGCACCGGGGAGCTGTTTTTT. The encoded protein is CASSLDRGTGELFF.